This TCR beta chain emerged from a study of regulatory T cells in long-lasting Graves disease. The germline V and J ends were trimmed by 0 bases and 3 bases, with 11 bases remaining between them. Germline CDR1 MDHEN, CDR2 SYDVKM. CDR3 length: 15 amino acids. Library construction for TCR beta used iRepertoire HTBI primers and Arm-PCR of CDR3 regions. TCRdb fed the multiplex PCR reads into MiXCR, producing one record per CDR3 protein. The sample includes hundreds of thousands of distinct CDR3 sequences, about 15% seen only once; the top ten take approximately 7.8%. Time point reported: newly diagnosed GD, antithyroid drugs for less than 3 months. The authors made the TCR library using RNA they extracted from PBMCs. This clonotype was observed many times. These same data were also listed under a study on T cells in Graves' hyperthyroidism and ophthalmopathy.

V usage is TRBV28 and J usage is TRBJ1-2; possible D gene TRBD1, 5 bases. The sequence was obtained from a woman between 40 and 50 years old with Graves disease. The specimen comprised peripheral blood mononuclear cells (PBMCs), sampled at new diagnosis, from a patient treated with antithyroid drugs. The CDR3 region is CASSLWGDGDYGYTF. The CDR3 DNA follows: TGTGCCAGCAGTTTATGGGGGGACGGCGACTATGGCTACACCTTC.